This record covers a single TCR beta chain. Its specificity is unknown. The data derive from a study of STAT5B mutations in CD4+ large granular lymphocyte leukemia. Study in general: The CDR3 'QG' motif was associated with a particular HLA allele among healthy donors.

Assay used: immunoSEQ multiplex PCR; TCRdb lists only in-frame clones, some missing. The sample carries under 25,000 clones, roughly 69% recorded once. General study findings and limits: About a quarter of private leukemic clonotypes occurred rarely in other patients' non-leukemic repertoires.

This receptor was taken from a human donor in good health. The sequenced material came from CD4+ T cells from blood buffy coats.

In nucleotides, the CDR3 is TGTGCCAGCCTGGGACCAACTAATGAAAAACTGTTTTTT. Translation gives CASLGPTNEKLFF. The chain joins TRBV19 to TRBJ1-4, with D tentatively TRBD1 (5 bases). V shed 9 bases and J shed 0 bases, with 8 bases lying between them. Per germline, CDR1 LNHDA and CDR2 SQIVND (reference sequence). The CDR3 has 13 residues. The variable domain in full, with the rest retrieved from reference TRBV19 and TRBJ1-4, is DGGITQSPKYLFRKEGQNVTLSCEQNLNHDAMYWYRQDPGQGLRLIYYSQIVNDFQKGDIAEGYSVSREKKESFPLTVTSAQKNPTAFYLCASLGPTNEKLFFGSGTQLSVL.